Listed here is a single TCR beta chain. Its cognate antigen is unknown. At the DNA level, this CDR3 is encoded by other sequences in the same sample as well. This entry comes from a study of shared clonotypes between healthy human individuals. CDR3 length: 10 residues. The germline V gene encodes CDR1 MDHEN and CDR2 SYDVKM. Study results and limitations: In contrast to clonotypes shared by all four donors, non-shared clonotypes had lower generation probabilities.

Sequencing used immunoSEQ multiplex PCR; TCRdb keeps in-frame clones, though not all of them. The sample shows roughly 1 million clones, about 74% of them seen only once. The gene calls are TRBV28 and TRBJ1-2, with D unclear. This clonotype was sampled from a man aged 18 to 29 in good health. The material sequenced was memory CD4+ T cells sorted from blood. As for subset: CD45RA-negative fraction. Here the CDR3 DNA reads TGTGCGTCGGGTAACTATGGCTACACCTTC. Translation: CASGNYGYTF.